This T cell receptor (beta chain) appears in the sequencing data of a study of CD8 T cells in ankylosing spondylitis. Whole-study findings and limits: The authors reported significant enrichment of disease-linked clones in matched ankylosing spondylitis synovial fluid. Characteristic, it appeared, of ankylosing spondylitis blood was a TCR beta motif of about eight highly homologous variants.

As to this clonotype: Its antigen is unidentified.

Libraries for TCR beta were made by quantitative 5'-RACE with molecular barcodes. TCRdb itself ran the 5' RACE reads through MiXCR, one entry per CDR3 protein. The table includes 500,000 to 550,000 distinct CDR3 sequences, over 9.5% detected once. This sequence was found in a male donor with ankylosing spondylitis. Sequenced material: blood, either unsorted or a sorted T cell fraction (not recorded which).

Written as DNA, the CDR3 is TGTGCCAGCAGCTCCTGGACCTTGGGTTCCTACTTC. Amino acid sequence: CASSSWTLGSYF. The chain recombines TRBV11-2 with TRBJ2-7; D unresolved. This CDR3 comprises 12 residues. Germline V gene lookup returns CDR1 SGHAT and CDR2 FQNNGV. Between the trimmed V and J ends, which lost 4 bases and 13 bases, there was a span of 17 bases.